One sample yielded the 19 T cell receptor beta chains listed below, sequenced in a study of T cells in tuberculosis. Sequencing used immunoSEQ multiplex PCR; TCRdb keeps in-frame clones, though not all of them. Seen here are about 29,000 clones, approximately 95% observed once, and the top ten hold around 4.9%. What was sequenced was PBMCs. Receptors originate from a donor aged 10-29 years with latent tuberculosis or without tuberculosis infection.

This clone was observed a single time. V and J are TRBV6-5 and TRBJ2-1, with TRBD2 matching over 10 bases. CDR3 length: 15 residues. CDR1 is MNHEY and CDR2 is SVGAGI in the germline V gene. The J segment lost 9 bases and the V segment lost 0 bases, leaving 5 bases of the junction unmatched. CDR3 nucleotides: TGTGCCAGCAGTTACTCAATAGCGGGAGGTAGTGAGCAGTTCTTC. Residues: CASSYSIAGGSEQFF.

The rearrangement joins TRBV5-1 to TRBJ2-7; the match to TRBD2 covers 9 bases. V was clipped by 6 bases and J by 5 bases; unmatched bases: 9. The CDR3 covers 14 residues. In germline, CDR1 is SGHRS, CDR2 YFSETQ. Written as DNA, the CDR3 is TGCGCCAGCATGGAACCGGGACTAGCTCACGAGCAGTACTTC. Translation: CASMEPGLAHEQYF. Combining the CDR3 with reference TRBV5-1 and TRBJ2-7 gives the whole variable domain KAGVTQTPRYLIKTRGQQVTLSCSPISGHRSVSWYQQTPGQGLQFLFEYFSETQRNKGNFPGRFSGRQFSNSRSEMNVSTLELGDSALYLCASMEPGLAHEQYFGPGTRLTVT.

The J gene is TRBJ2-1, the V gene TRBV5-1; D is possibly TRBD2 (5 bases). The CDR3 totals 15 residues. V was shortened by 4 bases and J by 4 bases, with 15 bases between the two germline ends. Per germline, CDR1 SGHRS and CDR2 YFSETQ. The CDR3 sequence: CASSPSGLPYNEQFF. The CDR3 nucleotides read TGCGCCAGCAGCCCCAGCGGCCTCCCATACAATGAGCAGTTCTTC. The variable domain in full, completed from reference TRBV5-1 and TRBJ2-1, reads KAGVTQTPRYLIKTRGQQVTLSCSPISGHRSVSWYQQTPGQGLQFLFEYFSETQRNKGNFPGRFSGRQFSNSRSEMNVSTLELGDSALYLCASSPSGLPYNEQFFGPGTRLTVL.

CDR3 nucleotides: TGTGCCAGCAGCTTAACCGTAGCGGGGGGGATTTCTCACGAGCAGTACTTC. Its protein product is CASSLTVAGGISHEQYF. This sequence joins TRBV7-2 and TRBJ2-7; 11 positions agree with TRBD2. The CDR3 loop spans 17 amino acids. The germline CDR1 and CDR2 sequences are SGHTA and FQGNSA. V was pared by 2 bases and J by 5 bases, with 11 bases of the junction left unmatched. The full variable domain, rest sourced from reference TRBV7-2 and TRBJ2-7, is GAGVSQSPSNKVTEKGKDVELRCDPISGHTALYWYRQSLGQGLEFLIYFQGNSAPDKSGLPSDRFSAERTGGSVSTLTIQRTQQEDSAVYLCASSLTVAGGISHEQYFGPGTRLTVT.

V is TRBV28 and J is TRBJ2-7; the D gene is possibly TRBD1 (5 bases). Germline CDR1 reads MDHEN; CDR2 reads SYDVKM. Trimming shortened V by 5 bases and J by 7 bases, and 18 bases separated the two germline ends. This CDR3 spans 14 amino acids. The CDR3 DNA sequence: TGTGCCAGCAGTCTCTCGGGCAGGGTAGGAGAGCAGTACTTC. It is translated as CASSLSGRVGEQYF.

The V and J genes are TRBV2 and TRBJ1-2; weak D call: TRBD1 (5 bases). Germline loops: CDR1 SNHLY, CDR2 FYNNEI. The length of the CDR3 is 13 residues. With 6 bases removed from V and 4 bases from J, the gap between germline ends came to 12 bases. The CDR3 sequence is CASRVDNSYGYTF. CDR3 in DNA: TGTGCCAGCAGGGTGGACAACTCCTATGGCTACACCTTC.

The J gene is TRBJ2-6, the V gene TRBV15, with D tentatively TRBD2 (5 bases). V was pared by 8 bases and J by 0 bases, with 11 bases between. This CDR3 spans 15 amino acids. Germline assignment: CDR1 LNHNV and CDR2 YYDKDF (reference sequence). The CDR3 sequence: CATSGSSSGANVLTF. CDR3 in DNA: TGTGCCACCTCGGGGTCGAGCTCTGGGGCCAACGTCCTGACTTTC. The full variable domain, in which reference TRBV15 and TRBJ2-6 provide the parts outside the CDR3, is DAMVIQNPRYQVTQFGKPVTLSCSQTLNHNVMYWYQQKSSQAPKLLFHYYDKDFNNEADTPDNFQSRRPNTSFCFLDIRSPGLGDTAMYLCATSGSSSGANVLTFGAGSRLTVL.

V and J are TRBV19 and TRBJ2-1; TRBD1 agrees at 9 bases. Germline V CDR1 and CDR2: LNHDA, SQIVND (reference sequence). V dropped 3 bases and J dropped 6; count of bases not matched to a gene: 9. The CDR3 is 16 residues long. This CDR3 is CASSINQGQGRNEQFF. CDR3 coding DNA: TGTGCCAGTAGTATTAATCAGGGACAGGGTCGCAATGAGCAGTTCTTC.

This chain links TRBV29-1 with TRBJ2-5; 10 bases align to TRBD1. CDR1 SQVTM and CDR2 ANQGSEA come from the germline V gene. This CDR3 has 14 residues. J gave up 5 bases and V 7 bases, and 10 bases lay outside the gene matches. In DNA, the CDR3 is TGCAGCGCCCTGACAGGGGGCGGGTGGGAGACCCAGTACTTC. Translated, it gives CSALTGGGWETQYF.

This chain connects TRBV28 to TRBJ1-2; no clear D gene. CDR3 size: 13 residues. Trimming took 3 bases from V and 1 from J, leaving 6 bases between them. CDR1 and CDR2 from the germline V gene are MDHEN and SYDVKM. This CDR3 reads CASSFSRNYGYTF. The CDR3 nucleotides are TGTGCCAGCAGTTTTTCCCGTAACTATGGCTACACCTTC.

In DNA, the CDR3 is TGTGCCAGCTCACCACTACCGGGACAGGGTTACGAGCAGTACTTC. It codes for CASSPLPGQGYEQYF. The chain couples TRBV18 to TRBJ2-7, with 9 bases aligning to TRBD1. This CDR3 is 15 amino acids long. Looked up from germline, CDR1 is KGHSH and CDR2 is LQKENI. Trimming removed 1 base from V and 4 bases from J; junction bases left unmatched: 5.

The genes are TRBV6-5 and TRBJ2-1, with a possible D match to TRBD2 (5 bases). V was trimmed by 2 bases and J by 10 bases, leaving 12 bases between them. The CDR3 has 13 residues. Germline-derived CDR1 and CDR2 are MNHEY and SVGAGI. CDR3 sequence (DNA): TGTGCCAGCAGTTACGACTCCCAGCGGGAGCAGTTCTTC. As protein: CASSYDSQREQFF.

The CDR3 spells CASSPDREGQPQHF. The CDR3 nucleotides read TGTGCCAGCAGTCCGGACAGGGAGGGTCAGCCCCAGCATTTT. The gene calls are TRBV27 and TRBJ1-5; 8 bases are a match to TRBD1. CDR3 size: 14 residues. Germline V gene lookup returns CDR1 MNHEY and CDR2 SMNVEV (reference sequence). The V and J ends lost 5 bases and 6 bases, in that order; junction bases with no gene match: 6.

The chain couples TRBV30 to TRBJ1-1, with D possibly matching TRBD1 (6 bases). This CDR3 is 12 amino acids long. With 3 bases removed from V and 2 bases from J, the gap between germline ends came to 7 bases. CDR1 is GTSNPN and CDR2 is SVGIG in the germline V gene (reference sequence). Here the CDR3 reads CAWRQGNTEAFF. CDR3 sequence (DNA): TGTGCCTGGAGACAGGGCAACACTGAAGCTTTCTTT.

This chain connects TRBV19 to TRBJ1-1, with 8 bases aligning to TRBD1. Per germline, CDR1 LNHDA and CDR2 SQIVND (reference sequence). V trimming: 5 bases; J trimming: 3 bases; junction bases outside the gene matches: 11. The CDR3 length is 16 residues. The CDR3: CASSWAGQGRDTEAFF. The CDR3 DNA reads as TGTGCCAGTAGTTGGGCCGGACAGGGAAGAGACACTGAAGCTTTCTTT.

The CDR3 region has the DNA TGTGCCGCGAGGGGGGGCAGCTATGGCTACACCTTC. Amino acids: CAARGGSYGYTF. The chain employs TRBV28 and TRBJ1-2, with D perhaps TRBD1 (6 bases). The CDR3 covers 12 residues. Germline lookup yields CDR1 MDHEN and CDR2 SYDVKM. Trimming shortened V by 11 bases and J by 4 bases, and 14 bases separated the two germline ends.

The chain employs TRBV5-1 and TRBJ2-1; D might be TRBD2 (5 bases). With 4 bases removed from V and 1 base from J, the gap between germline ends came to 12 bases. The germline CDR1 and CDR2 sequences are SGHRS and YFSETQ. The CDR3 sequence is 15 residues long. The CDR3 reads CASSPTLASYNEQFF. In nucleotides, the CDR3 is TGCGCCAGCAGCCCTACTTTAGCGTCCTACAATGAGCAGTTCTTC.

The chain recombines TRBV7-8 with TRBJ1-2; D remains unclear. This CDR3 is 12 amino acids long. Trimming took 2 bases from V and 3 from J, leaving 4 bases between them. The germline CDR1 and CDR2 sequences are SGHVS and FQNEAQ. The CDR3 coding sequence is TGTGCCAGCAGCTTAATCGACTATGGCTACACCTTC. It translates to CASSLIDYGYTF.

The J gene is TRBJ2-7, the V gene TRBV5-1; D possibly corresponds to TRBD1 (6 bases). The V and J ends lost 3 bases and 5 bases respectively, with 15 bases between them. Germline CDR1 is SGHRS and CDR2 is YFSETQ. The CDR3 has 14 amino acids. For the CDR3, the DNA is TGCGCCAGCAGCTATACAGGGAGCAACGACGAGCAGTACTTC. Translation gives CASSYTGSNDEQYF.